The 29 T cell receptor beta chains reported below all come from one sample, sequenced in a study of blood T cell repertoires in COVID-19. The data were produced by immunoSEQ multiplex PCR, yet TCRdb's version contains in-frame clones alone and is incomplete. The profile shows under 300,000 clones, over 70% of them singletons. The sequenced sample was peripheral blood. The receptors shown here come from a woman aged 80 or over with acute or convalescent COVID-19.

V and J are TRBV21-1 and TRBJ2-7; TRBD1 was called by the table and not checked on the DNA. TRBV21-1 is a pseudogene. The CDR3 has 18 residues. Written as DNA, the CDR3 is TGTGCCAGCAGCCTCAGGAACAGGGGGTCTTCTAGCTCCTACGAGCAGTACTTC. Encoded protein: CASSLRNRGSSSSYEQYF.

The gene calls are TRBV7-9 and TRBJ2-3, with 11 bases aligning to TRBD2. This CDR3 region has 16 residues. Trimming took 5 bases from V and 1 from J; bases not matched to a gene: 5. Germline CDR1 SEHNR, CDR2 FQNEAQ (reference sequence). The CDR3 sequence: CASSRGLADGTDTQYF. The CDR3 nucleotides read TGTGCCAGCAGCCGGGGACTAGCGGACGGCACAGATACGCAGTATTTT.

This chain joins TRBV9 and TRBJ1-2; 7 nucleotides match TRBD1. CDR1 is SGDLS, CDR2 YYNGEE, per germline. The CDR3 has 19 amino acids. Trimming at V came to 4 bases and at J to 0 bases, leaving 18 bases not matched to a gene. The CDR3 region has the DNA TGTGCCAGCAGCCCACGCCCTACAGGGGAGTATGCCTCTAACTATGGCTACACCTTC. This gives the protein CASSPRPTGEYASNYGYTF.

This clone has more than one count but fewer than ten. V and J are TRBV25-1 and TRBJ2-1; TRBD1 might be the D (6 bases). V lost 8 bases to trimming and J lost 9 bases, with 20 bases between them. The CDR3 length is 14 residues. Per germline, CDR1 MGHDK and CDR2 SYGVNS. This chain's CDR3 is CASPDTRQGTEQFF. For the CDR3, the DNA is TGTGCCAGCCCCGATACAAGGCAGGGGACTGAGCAGTTCTTC.

V usage is TRBV10-2 and J usage is TRBJ2-2; perhaps TRBD2 as D (6 bases). The V end was cut by 2 bases, the J end by 4 bases, with 8 bases between. The CDR3 covers 14 residues. Germline CDR1 is WSHSY and CDR2 is SAAADI. This CDR3 reads CASSEGGTTGELFF. DNA of the CDR3: TGCGCCAGCAGTGAGGGGGGGACCACCGGGGAGCTGTTTTTT.

This CDR3 reads CASSLTGRDNEKLFF. The CDR3 region has the DNA TGTGCCAGCAGTTTAACAGGGAGGGATAATGAAAAACTGTTTTTT. This chain links TRBV2 with TRBJ1-4; possibly TRBD1 for D (6 bases). This CDR3 has 15 amino acids. Germline values: CDR1 SNHLY, CDR2 FYNNEI. V lost 5 bases to trimming and J lost 4 bases, with 14 bases between them.

This clone occurred many times. Other DNA sequences in this specimen translate into the identical CDR3. The rearrangement joins TRBV6-5 to TRBJ1-5; D not resolved. There are 15 residues in the CDR3. Germline CDR1 reads MNHEY; CDR2 reads SVGAGI. V was cut by 2 bases and J by 0 bases, with 8 bases left in between. The CDR3 coding sequence is TGTGCCAGCAGTTACGGTCAGAATAGCAATCAGCCCCAGCATTTT. Its translation is CASSYGQNSNQPQHF.

The rearrangement joins TRBV19 to TRBJ1-5; tentatively, D is TRBD1 (5 bases). CDR1 and CDR2 (germline): LNHDA, SQIVND (reference sequence). The CDR3 totals 14 residues. Trimming pared 5 bases from V and 1 base from J, leaving 9 bases between. The DNA for the CDR3 is TGTGCCAGTAGTCTATGGACAAGCAATCAGCCCCAGCATTTT. Translating it yields CASSLWTSNQPQHF.

This clone came up a few times. The V call is TRBV6-4, the J call TRBJ1-2; D uncertain. Germline CDR1 MRHNA, CDR2 SNTAGT. CDR3 size: 14 residues. Trimming pared 2 bases from V and 7 bases from J, leaving 14 bases between. CDR3 sequence: CASSDSGRSVGYTF. CDR3 coding DNA: TGTGCCAGCAGTGACAGTGGGAGGTCGGTTGGCTACACCTTC.

The V call is TRBV27, the J call TRBJ1-2; 9 bases agree with TRBD1. Germline CDR1 is MNHEY and CDR2 is SMNVEV (reference sequence). The CDR3 length is 14 residues. V was pared by 6 bases and J by 4 bases, with 6 bases of the junction left unmatched. The CDR3 sequence: CASSRGQGSYGYTF. The CDR3 DNA reads as TGTGCCAGCAGCAGGGGACAGGGAAGCTATGGCTACACCTTC.

V gene TRBV7-2 combines with J gene TRBJ2-5; D possibly corresponds to TRBD2 (5 bases). The ends were cut back, 1 base at V and 4 bases at J, with 13 bases in the middle. The CDR3 has 15 residues. Germline V gene lookup returns CDR1 SGHTA and CDR2 FQGNSA. The CDR3 here is CASSLVGFGRETQYF. The CDR3 nucleotides are TGTGCCAGCAGCTTAGTGGGCTTTGGGAGAGAGACCCAGTACTTC.

V and J are TRBV7-2 and TRBJ1-2, with TRBD1 identical over 12 bases. V shed 5 bases and J 7 bases; nucleotides not matched to a gene: 8. Germline CDR1 is SGHTA and CDR2 is FQGNSA. There are 15 residues in the CDR3. In DNA form, the CDR3 reads TGTGCCAGCAGCAACCCGGGACAGGGGGCGTCTGGCTACACCTTC. It encodes CASSNPGQGASGYTF.

The rearrangement uses TRBV5-1 and TRBJ2-7; 13 bases align to TRBD2. The CDR3 contains 16 residues. CDR1 and CDR2 (germline): SGHRS, YFSETQ. V dropped 4 bases and J dropped 7; count of bases not matched to a gene: 11. In nucleotides, the CDR3 is TGCGCCAGCAGCCACGCCGGACTAGCGGGAGTCGGAGAGCAGTACTTC. Translated, it gives CASSHAGLAGVGEQYF.

The chain carries TRBV6-5 and TRBJ1-1, with a weak D call TRBD1 (6 bases). Trimming took 6 bases from V and 7 from J, leaving 15 bases between them. Germline CDR1 MNHEY, CDR2 SVGAGI. The CDR3 is 13 residues long. As DNA, the CDR3 is TGTGCCAGCAGGAAAACAGGGTCAGGTGAAGCTTTCTTT. This codes for CASRKTGSGEAFF.

This clone was seen once. The gene calls are TRBV13 and TRBJ2-1; 12 positions agree with TRBD2. With V trimmed by 2 bases and J by 4 bases, 9 bases remained unmatched. There are 18 residues in the CDR3. Germline assignment: CDR1 PRHDT and CDR2 FYEKMQ (reference sequence). As DNA, the CDR3 is TGTGCCAGCAGCTTACTAGCGGGGGGGGTCGTGGGATACAATGAGCAGTTCTTC. Its protein is CASSLLAGGVVGYNEQFF.

This sequence joins TRBV9 and TRBJ1-4; the D gene is possibly TRBD1 (5 bases). Germline lookup yields CDR1 SGDLS and CDR2 YYNGEE. The CDR3 spans 15 residues. V was shortened by 4 bases and J by 0 bases, with 10 bases between the two germline ends. CDR3 nucleotide sequence: TGTGCCAGCAGCCCGCGGGGGGCAACTAATGAAAAACTGTTTTTT. Its protein product is CASSPRGATNEKLFF.

The chain joins TRBV7-8 to TRBJ1-5, with D unclear. V shed 2 bases and J shed 1 base, with 9 bases lying between them. The germline gives CDR1 SGHVS, CDR2 FQNEAQ. The CDR3 loop spans 15 amino acids. The CDR3 here is CASSLYGVSNQPQHF. CDR3 nucleotides: TGTGCCAGCAGCTTATACGGGGTCAGCAATCAGCCCCAGCATTTT.

This clone came up a few times. The genes are TRBV13 and TRBJ2-3; a weak D match, TRBD2 (7 bases). V shed 0 bases and J shed 0 bases, with 16 bases lying between them. Per the germline V gene, CDR1 is PRHDT and CDR2 is FYEKMQ (reference sequence). The CDR3 totals 18 residues. The CDR3 loop reads CASSLGLRGGYSTDTQYF. In DNA, the CDR3 is TGTGCCAGCAGCTTAGGCCTAAGGGGGGGCTACAGCACAGATACGCAGTATTTT.

This clone occurred once. The V and J genes are TRBV7-2 and TRBJ2-7, with D possibly TRBD2 on 5 matching bases. V lost 4 bases and J 4 bases, leaving 14 bases between the germline ends. There are 14 residues in the CDR3. CDR1 SGHTA and CDR2 FQGNSA come from the germline V gene. The CDR3 DNA follows: TGTGCCAGCAGCTCCCCCTCCCTAGCTTACGAGCAGTACTTC. Its protein is CASSSPSLAYEQYF.

The chain combines TRBV14 with TRBJ1-2; 7 bases fit TRBD1. V lost 2 bases to trimming and J lost 4 bases; unmatched junction nucleotides: 10. CDR3 length: 16 amino acids. Germline CDR1 reads SGHDN; CDR2 reads FVKESK. The CDR3, as DNA: TGTGCCAGCAGCCAATCGAGGGAGCCAGGGGGCTATGGCTACACCTTC. Encoded protein: CASSQSREPGGYGYTF.

The chain carries TRBV14 and TRBJ1-1; TRBD1 aligns across 7 bases. From germline, CDR1 is SGHDN and CDR2 FVKESK. The CDR3 is 15 residues long. The V segment lost 2 bases and the J segment 1 base; nucleotides outside the gene matches: 4. The CDR3 DNA is TGTGCCAGCAGCCAATATGACAGGGAGAACACTGAAGCTTTCTTT. Protein: CASSQYDRENTEAFF.

The chain is built from TRBV6-1 and TRBJ1-5, with a weak D call TRBD1 (5 bases). This CDR3 comprises 15 residues. The germline V gene encodes CDR1 MNHNS and CDR2 SASEGT. Trimming shortened V by 2 bases and J by 6 bases, and 14 bases separated the two germline ends. CDR3 sequence reads: CASSEMVGGSQPQHF. In nucleotides, the CDR3 is TGTGCCAGCAGTGAAATGGTGGGGGGGAGTCAGCCCCAGCATTTT.

This chain connects TRBV9 to TRBJ2-1; 7 bases agree with TRBD2. With 0 bases clipped from V and 4 bases from J, the junction kept 7 bases outside the gene matches. The germline V gene has CDR1 SGDLS and CDR2 YYNGEE. The CDR3 is 16 amino acids. CDR3 in DNA: TGTGCCAGCAGCGTAGCGGGGACTACCCAGTACAATGAGCAGTTCTTC. The encoded protein is CASSVAGTTQYNEQFF. The full variable domain, its missing parts supplied by reference TRBV9 and TRBJ2-1, is DSGVTQTPKHLITATGQRVTLRCSPRSGDLSVYWYQQSLDQGLQFLIQYYNGEERAKGNILERFSAQQFPDLHSELNLSSLELGDSALYFCASSVAGTTQYNEQFFGPGTRLTVL.

The V gene is TRBV7-6, the J gene TRBJ2-7, with 12 bases lining up with TRBD2. Germline loops: CDR1 SGHVS, CDR2 FNYEAQ. The CDR3 covers 16 residues. The ends lost 4 bases at V and 1 base at J; junction bases unmatched: 5. The CDR3 here is CASSSQTSGGSYEQYF. In DNA form, the CDR3 reads TGTGCCAGCAGCTCCCAGACTAGCGGGGGATCCTACGAGCAGTACTTC. Filled out from reference TRBV7-6 and TRBJ2-7, the complete variable domain reads GAGVSQSPRYKVTKRGQDVALRCDPISGHVSLYWYRQALGQGPEFLTYFNYEAQQDKSGLPNDRFSAERPEGSISTLTIQRTEQRDSAMYRCASSSQTSGGSYEQYFGPGTRLTVT.

V gene TRBV6-5 combines with J gene TRBJ2-4; 7 nucleotides align to TRBD1. Germline V CDR1 and CDR2: MNHEY, SVGAGI. V dropped 5 bases and J dropped 4; count of bases not matched to a gene: 8. This CDR3 contains 15 residues. CDR3 in amino acids: CASSQSSGQKNIQYF. The CDR3 DNA is TGTGCCAGCAGTCAATCTTCGGGACAGAAAAACATTCAGTACTTC.

The genes are TRBV11-3 and TRBJ1-6; 8 bases match TRBD1. CDR1 is SGHNT, CDR2 YENEEA, per germline. CDR3 length: 14 residues. J gave up 9 bases and V 10 bases, and 11 bases lay outside the gene matches. Here the CDR3 DNA reads TGTGCCACGGCCCGGGGCAGGGGGCGTTCACCCCTCCACTTT. It translates to CATARGRGRSPLHF. The full variable domain, rest sourced from reference TRBV11-3 and TRBJ1-6, is EAGVVQSPRYKIIEKKQPVAFWCNPISGHNTLYWYLQNLGQGPELLIRYENEEAVDDSQLPKDRFSAERLKGVDSTLKIQPAELGDSAVYLCATARGRGRSPLHFGNGTRLTVT.

Concerning this clone itself: A junction end diverges from the germline sequence, so it may reflect a read error. The chain recombines TRBV2 with TRBJ2-7, with 12 bases lining up with TRBD2. This CDR3 comprises 15 residues. The germline V gene has CDR1 SNHLY and CDR2 FYNNEI. DNA of the CDR3: TGTGCCAGCAGGGAAGCTAGCGGGAGGGACTACGAGCAGTACTTC. Translating it yields CASREASGRDYEQYF. Together with reference TRBV2 and TRBJ2-7, the CDR3 gives the full variable domain: EPEVTQTPSHQVTQMGQEVILRCVPISNHLYFYWYRQILGQKVEFLVSFYNNEISEKSEIFDDQFSVERPDGSNFTLKIRSTKLEDSAMYFCASREASGRDYEQYFGPGTRLTVT.

The sample holds one count of this clone. The rearrangement joins TRBV4-1 to TRBJ2-2; TRBD1 aligns across 7 bases. The CDR3 sequence is 15 residues long. J lost 2 bases, V lost 5 bases, and 5 bases had no gene match. CDR1 and CDR2 from the germline V gene are MGHRA and YSYEKL. The CDR3 bases are TGCGCCAGCAGCATGGGACAGTTAAACACCGGGGAGCTGTTTTTT. Its translation: CASSMGQLNTGELFF.

The chain combines TRBV4-1 with TRBJ1-2, with 8 bases matching TRBD1. J gave up 4 bases and V 0 bases, and 4 bases lay outside the gene matches. The CDR3 is 15 residues long. The germline CDR1 and CDR2 sequences are MGHRA and YSYEKL. The CDR3 here is CASSQEDRGAYGYTF. In DNA, the CDR3 is TGCGCCAGCAGCCAAGAAGACAGGGGAGCCTATGGCTACACCTTC.